Each of the 32 T cell receptor beta chains below was sequenced from the same sample in a study of cytomegalovirus exposure and HLA in healthy donors. PCR amplification relied on 60 Vbeta primers (plus 13 Jbeta primers). Sequencing used immunoSEQ multiplex PCR; TCRdb keeps in-frame clones, though not all of them. The table has over 110,000 clones, 60% to 85% seen once. The sample comprised PBMCs. Receptor source: a man aged 18 to 30 in good health and CMV-seronegative.

The V and J genes are TRBV7-8 and TRBJ1-4; D not resolved. The length of the CDR3 is 15 residues. Germline lookup yields CDR1 SGHVS and CDR2 FQNEAQ. V was trimmed by 6 bases and J by 8 bases, leaving 19 bases between them. In DNA, the CDR3 is TGTGCCAGCAGTTCCGGGATCGGACCCTCCGAAAAACTGTTTTTT. It yields the protein CASSSGIGPSEKLFF.

This sequence joins TRBV19 and TRBJ1-1, with 7 bases that match TRBD1. V lost 5 bases to trimming and J lost 2 bases; unmatched junction nucleotides: 11. The CDR3 spans 16 residues. The germline CDR1 and CDR2 sequences are LNHDA and SQIVND (reference sequence). CDR3 DNA: TGTGCCAGTAGTTTCCGCCCGACAGGGTTAAACACTGAAGCTTTCTTT. Its translation: CASSFRPTGLNTEAFF.

The chain has TRBV6-1 and TRBJ1-2; TRBD1 might be the D (6 bases). This CDR3 spans 14 amino acids. The V gene's germline CDR1 is MNHNS and CDR2 SASEGT. The V end was cut by 3 bases, the J end by 7 bases, with 15 bases between. The CDR3 sequence is CASSDRGWGSGYTF. CDR3 sequence (DNA): TGTGCCAGCAGTGACAGGGGCTGGGGTAGTGGCTACACCTTC.

This clone was counted a few times. This chain links TRBV4-3 with TRBJ1-1; 7 nucleotides agree with TRBD1. CDR3 length: 15 amino acids. J gave up 1 base and V 1 base, and 3 bases lay outside the gene matches. Germline V gene data show CDR1 as LGHNA and CDR2 as YSLEER. DNA of the CDR3: TGCGCCAGCAGCCAAGGACAGGGTTCGAACACTGAAGCTTTCTTT. Translated: CASSQGQGSNTEAFF.

The chain links TRBV7-2 to TRBJ1-3; 7 bases are shared with TRBD1. CDR3 length: 17 amino acids. J lost 0 bases, V lost 2 bases, and 7 bases had no gene match. Germline loops: CDR1 SGHTA, CDR2 FQGNSA. The DNA for the CDR3 is TGTGCCAGCAGCTTAACGACAGGGTCTTACTCTGGAAACACCATATATTTT. It translates to CASSLTTGSYSGNTIYF.

This chain's CDR3 is CASSEARTVSLGQPQHF. In DNA, the CDR3 is TGTGCCAGCAGTGAAGCTAGGACAGTCTCATTGGGGCAGCCCCAGCATTTT. The chain couples TRBV6-1 to TRBJ1-5, with D possibly TRBD1 on 6 matching bases. Trimming stripped 0 bases from V and 7 bases from J, with 19 bases between. The CDR3 loop spans 17 amino acids. Germline V lookup: CDR1 MNHNS, CDR2 SASEGT.

This sequence joins TRBV9 and TRBJ1-1, with 7 bases lining up with TRBD1. CDR3 length equals 15 residues. Trimming cost V 2 bases and J 3 bases; bases outside gene matches: 7. Germline CDR1 and CDR2: SGDLS and YYNGEE. In DNA form, the CDR3 reads TGTGCCAGCAGCGTCTCGGGACAGATTGACACTGAAGCTTTCTTT. This translates into CASSVSGQIDTEAFF.

V is TRBV6-5 and J is TRBJ2-7; tentatively, D is TRBD2 (6 bases). Germline loops: CDR1 MNHEY, CDR2 SVGAGI. V lost 6 bases to trimming and J lost 3 bases, with 18 bases between them. The CDR3 is made up of 15 amino acids. DNA of the CDR3: TGTGCCAGCAGGCCGACACTTCTCGGGGGCTACGAGCAGTACTTC. The encoded protein is CASRPTLLGGYEQYF.

This CDR3 is CASSSGQGAYEQYF. Here the CDR3 DNA reads TGTGCCAGCAGCTCTGGACAGGGGGCGTACGAGCAGTACTTC. This sequence joins TRBV7-6 and TRBJ2-7; 11 nucleotides line up with TRBD1. CDR3 length equals 14 residues. CDR1 and CDR2 from the germline V gene are SGHVS and FNYEAQ. V was clipped by 4 bases and J by 4 bases; unmatched bases: 3.

The chain recombines TRBV7-2 with TRBJ1-2, with D maybe TRBD1 (5 bases). The ends were cut back, 0 bases at V and 5 bases at J, with 16 bases in the middle. This CDR3 has 16 residues. Germline loops: CDR1 SGHTA, CDR2 FQGNSA. CDR3 nucleotides: TGTGCCAGCAGCTTAGCGGGGCCAGGCCCCCTTTATGGCTACACCTTC. It encodes CASSLAGPGPLYGYTF.

The chain is built from TRBV7-6 and TRBJ2-5, with TRBD2 as a possible D gene (6 bases). Per the germline V gene, CDR1 is SGHVS and CDR2 is FNYEAQ. The ends were cut back, 1 base at V and 4 bases at J, with 13 bases in the middle. This CDR3 has 15 residues. CDR3 coding DNA: TGTGCCAGCAGCTTAGAGGGACTCCATCTAGAGACCCAGTACTTC. Translated, it gives CASSLEGLHLETQYF.

This clone was observed a handful of times. The chain combines TRBV7-9 with TRBJ1-4; 10 nucleotides agree with TRBD1. In germline, CDR1 is SEHNR, CDR2 FQNEAQ (reference sequence). This CDR3 has 15 amino acids. V dropped 5 bases and J dropped 14; count of bases not matched to a gene: 14. The chain's CDR3 is CASSRPGTGAGSLFF. CDR3 DNA sequence: TGTGCCAGCAGCCGCCCCGGGACAGGGGCCGGATCCCTGTTTTTT.

The V gene is TRBV5-1, the J gene TRBJ1-1; D not certain. V was cut by 3 bases and J by 0 bases, with 18 bases left in between. The CDR3 runs 17 residues. The germline CDR1 and CDR2 sequences are SGHRS and YFSETQ. The CDR3: CASSSRAGREMNTEAFF. CDR3 in DNA: TGCGCCAGCAGCTCCCGAGCGGGGAGGGAAATGAACACTGAAGCTTTCTTT.

The CDR3 is CASGLFDRGNTEAFF. The DNA of the CDR3 is TGTGCTAGTGGTTTGTTCGACAGGGGGAACACTGAAGCTTTCTTT. The chain recombines TRBV12-5 with TRBJ1-1; 8 positions agree with TRBD1. Trimming cost V 2 bases and J 1 base; bases outside gene matches: 3. This CDR3 is 15 amino acids long. CDR1 and CDR2 (germline): LGHNT, FRNRAP.

This clone was detected a few times. V usage is TRBV10-3 and J usage is TRBJ2-5; D is unresolved. V lost 6 bases to trimming and J lost 3 bases, with 11 bases between them. Germline CDR1 ENHRY, CDR2 SYGVKD. This CDR3 is 13 amino acids long. Here the CDR3 reads CAISFPPKETQYF. The CDR3 nucleotides read TGTGCCATCAGCTTCCCTCCTAAAGAGACCCAGTACTTC.

This sequence joins TRBV2 and TRBJ1-1, with TRBD1 as a possible D gene (6 bases). The CDR3 sequence is 15 residues long. The V end lost 8 bases, the J end lost 2 bases, and 18 bases lay between the germline ends. Germline CDR1 reads SNHLY; CDR2 reads FYNNEI. The CDR3 protein is CASPHSRQVNTEAFF. DNA of the CDR3: TGTGCCAGCCCACATTCGCGACAGGTAAACACTGAAGCTTTCTTT.

The chain combines TRBV9 with TRBJ1-3, with 7 nucleotides matching TRBD1. This CDR3 comprises 17 residues. V was pared by 0 bases and J by 0 bases, with 6 bases of the junction left unmatched. CDR1 and CDR2 from the germline V gene are SGDLS and YYNGEE. CDR3: CASSVDGTVLSGNTIYF. In nucleotides, the CDR3 is TGTGCCAGCAGCGTAGATGGGACAGTCCTCTCTGGAAACACCATATATTTT.

The J gene is TRBJ1-5, the V gene TRBV5-5; D is undetermined. Germline V gene sequence: CDR1 SGHKS, CDR2 YYEKEE (reference sequence). The CDR3 is 15 amino acids. Trimming shortened V by 0 bases and J by 4 bases, and 11 bases separated the two germline ends. CDR3 DNA sequence: TGTGCCAGCAGCTTGGACATCCAGATAAATCAGCCCCAGCATTTT. Translation gives CASSLDIQINQPQHF.

V usage is TRBV6-5 and J usage is TRBJ2-5; 7 nucleotides line up with TRBD2. Germline V CDR1 and CDR2: MNHEY, SVGAGI. The CDR3 is 16 amino acids. J gave up 2 bases and V 2 bases, and 8 bases lay outside the gene matches. The chain's CDR3 is CASSYLGEGYQETQYF. Here the CDR3 DNA reads TGTGCCAGCAGTTACCTCGGGGAGGGGTATCAAGAGACCCAGTACTTC.

The chain recombines TRBV29-1 with TRBJ2-7, with 7 nucleotides matching TRBD2. This CDR3 spans 13 amino acids. V lost 6 bases and J lost 2; bases outside the gene matches: 7. The germline gives CDR1 SQVTM, CDR2 ANQGSEA. This CDR3 reads CSVGEGRTYEQYF. CDR3 DNA sequence: TGCAGCGTGGGGGAGGGGAGGACCTACGAGCAGTACTTC.

The sample holds a few counts of this clone. Distinct nucleotide sequences in the sample also encode this CDR3. This chain joins TRBV6-1 and TRBJ1-2; TRBD1 matches at 10 bases. The V gene end was trimmed by 6 bases and the J gene end by 7 bases; junction bases not matched to a gene: 11. CDR3 length equals 15 residues. Germline V CDR1 and CDR2: MNHNS, SASEGT. Here the CDR3 DNA reads TGTGCCAGCAGCCCTGGTCCGGGACAGGGGTTTGGCTACACCTTC. This encodes CASSPGPGQGFGYTF.

This clone came up once. The chain recombines TRBV7-8 with TRBJ1-2; TRBD1 matches 7 bases. Trimming cost V 6 bases and J 6 bases; bases outside gene matches: 16. This CDR3 region has 16 residues. Germline values: CDR1 SGHVS, CDR2 FQNEAQ. CDR3 DNA sequence: TGTGCCAGCAGGAAACTGGTGGGCAGGGGGATGGATGGCTACACCTTC. Protein sequence: CASRKLVGRGMDGYTF.

The rearrangement joins TRBV14 to TRBJ2-1, with D possibly TRBD2 on 5 matching bases. Germline loops: CDR1 SGHDN, CDR2 FVKESK. This CDR3 spans 17 amino acids. V gave up 4 bases and J gave up 6 bases, with 22 bases separating them. The CDR3 DNA is TGTGCCAGCAGCCCGATTGAGGGCCTCGGGGTTCCCAATGAGCAGTTCTTC. Its translation is CASSPIEGLGVPNEQFF.

The chain links TRBV14 to TRBJ1-2; tentative D call: TRBD1 (5 bases). Germline V gene lookup returns CDR1 SGHDN and CDR2 FVKESK. The length of the CDR3 is 12 residues. Deletions cut 2 bases from V and 4 bases from J, with 5 bases between. In nucleotides, the CDR3 is TGTGCCAGCAGCCAACAGGGCTATGGCTACACCTTC. This sequence encodes CASSQQGYGYTF.

This chain joins TRBV6-5 and TRBJ1-1, with TRBD1 as a possible D gene (5 bases). V lost 6 bases and J lost 3, with 14 bases in between. This CDR3 contains 14 residues. Per germline, CDR1 MNHEY and CDR2 SVGAGI. In nucleotides, the CDR3 is TGTGCCAGCAGCAGAATTGGACACGACACTGAAGCTTTCTTT. Encoded protein: CASSRIGHDTEAFF.

The chain couples TRBV4-2 to TRBJ1-3; D is unclear. This CDR3 has 15 residues. V was cut by 0 bases and J by 4 bases, with 10 bases left in between. Germline CDR1 is LGHNA and CDR2 is YNFKEQ. Written as DNA, the CDR3 is TGTGCCAGCAGCCAAGAACGGTCACCCGGAAACACCATATATTTT. As protein: CASSQERSPGNTIYF.

The chain uses TRBV7-9 and TRBJ2-3; the match to TRBD2 covers 8 bases. The V and J ends lost 1 base and 4 bases, in that order; junction bases with no gene match: 4. Germline loops: CDR1 SEHNR, CDR2 FQNEAQ (reference sequence). The CDR3 is 15 residues long. The CDR3 spells CASSLDLAGPDTQYF. CDR3 DNA: TGTGCCAGCAGCTTAGATCTAGCGGGCCCAGATACGCAGTATTTT. Supplemented by reference TRBV7-9 and TRBJ2-3, the full variable domain reads DTGVSQNPRHKITKRGQNVTFRCDPISEHNRLYWYRQTLGQGPEFLTYFQNEAQLEKSRLLSDRFSAERPKGSFSTLEIQRTEQGDSAMYLCASSLDLAGPDTQYFGPGTRLTVL.

Turning to this clone: The sample has other DNA sequences that encode this CDR3 too. V and J are TRBV29-1 and TRBJ2-2; no firm D call. The germline V gene has CDR1 SQVTM and CDR2 ANQGSEA. CDR3 size: 13 residues. V gave up 3 bases and J gave up 1 base, with 6 bases separating them. The CDR3 loop reads CSVDSGNTGELFF. CDR3 sequence (DNA): TGCAGCGTTGACTCGGGGAACACCGGGGAGCTGTTTTTT.

The CDR3 spells CASSFGAEAKNIQYF. The DNA for the CDR3 is TGTGCCAGCAGCTTTGGGGCAGAGGCCAAAAACATTCAGTACTTC. V is TRBV5-4 and J is TRBJ2-4, with a tentative D call TRBD1 (5 bases). The CDR3 is 15 amino acids. Germline CDR1 reads SGHNT; CDR2 reads YYREEE (reference sequence). Trimming stripped 2 bases from V and 1 base from J, with 10 bases between.

The chain recombines TRBV7-2 with TRBJ1-1; weak D call: TRBD1 (6 bases). The CDR3 is 14 residues long. The germline gives CDR1 SGHTA, CDR2 FQGNSA. The V end lost 4 bases, the J end lost 1 base, and 10 bases lay between the germline ends. The CDR3 protein is CASSSGVTNTEAFF. Here the CDR3 DNA reads TGTGCCAGCAGCTCAGGGGTCACGAACACTGAAGCTTTCTTT.

The chain couples TRBV6-5 to TRBJ1-2; 7 bases agree with TRBD1. Per the germline V gene, CDR1 is MNHEY and CDR2 is SVGAGI. With V trimmed by 5 bases and J by 7 bases, 13 bases remained unmatched. The CDR3 totals 15 residues. The CDR3 sequence: CASSMTGYQTSGYTF. The CDR3 region has the DNA TGTGCCAGCAGTATGACAGGGTATCAGACTTCTGGCTACACCTTC.

The table lists this clone with a count of one. This rearrangement joins TRBV19 to TRBJ1-2; 7 positions match TRBD1. CDR3 length: 16 residues. J was trimmed by 4 bases and V by 0 bases; bases with no gene match: 8. Looked up from germline, CDR1 is LNHDA and CDR2 is SQIVND (reference sequence). The CDR3 protein is CASSIDEGQTIYGYTF. CDR3 sequence (DNA): TGTGCCAGTAGTATAGATGAGGGACAGACCATCTATGGCTACACCTTC.